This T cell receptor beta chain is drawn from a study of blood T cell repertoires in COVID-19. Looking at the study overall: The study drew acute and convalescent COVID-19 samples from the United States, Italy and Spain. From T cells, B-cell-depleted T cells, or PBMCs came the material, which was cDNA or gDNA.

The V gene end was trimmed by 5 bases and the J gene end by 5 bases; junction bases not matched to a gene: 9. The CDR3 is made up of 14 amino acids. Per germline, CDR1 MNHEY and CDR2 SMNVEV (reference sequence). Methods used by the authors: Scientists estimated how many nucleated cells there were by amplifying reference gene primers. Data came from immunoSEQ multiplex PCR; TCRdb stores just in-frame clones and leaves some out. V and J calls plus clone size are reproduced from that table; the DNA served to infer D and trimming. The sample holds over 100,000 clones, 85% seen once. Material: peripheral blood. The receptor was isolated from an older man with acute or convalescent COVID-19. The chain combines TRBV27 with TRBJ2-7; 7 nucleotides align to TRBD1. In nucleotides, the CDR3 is TGTGCCAGCAGTCCCGACAGGGCCTTAAACGAGCAGTACTTC. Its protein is CASSPDRALNEQYF.